The present T cell receptor beta chain was sequenced within a study of T cell clonality in common variable immunodeficiency. Both groups were predominantly of Caucasian heritage. Germline-derived CDR1 and CDR2 are LNHDA and SQIVND (reference sequence). The CDR3 totals 15 residues. Regarding this clone: One end of the junction does not line up with germline, which may come from a read error. The DNA ends 3 residues before the CDR3 does, and the rest of the CDR3 is filled in from the germline J gene. Other DNA sequences in this specimen translate into the identical CDR3.

Produced via immunoSEQ multiplex PCR; TCRdb's table is partial and in-frame only. In total the sample includes about 52,000 clones, none of them seen once. What was sequenced was peripheral blood mononuclear cells. This TCR was recovered from a person aged 18 to 70 in good health. The chain links TRBV19 to TRBJ1-3; no definite D call. The chain's CDR3 is CASSEGQIRGNTIYF. The CDR3 bases that were read are TGTGCCAGCTCGGAAGGGCAGATTCGTGGAAACACA.